This T cell receptor (beta chain) was identified during a study of CD8+CD57+ T cells in acquired aplastic anemia. Study information: Isolated CD4+ and CD8+ cells, once sorted, yielded DNA averaging around 3.3 ug. General study points: Levels of CD8+ Simpson's diversity were not significantly distinct in patients versus controls. Patients and controls shared some 29 CD8+ CDR3 sequences, which appeared highly expressed in patients and within their immunodominant clones.

This clonotype appeared many times. Antigen specificity is unknown. Using genomic DNA as the template, TCR beta VDJ and CDR3 profiling was carried out. TCRdb re-analysed the reads in MiXCR, keeping a single row per CDR3 protein. Of 250,000 to 350,000 distinct CDR3 sequences listed, roughly half are singletons. The ends were cut back, 6 bases at V and 1 base at J, with 10 bases in the middle. This CDR3 spans 13 amino acids. Germline values: CDR1 SGHRS, CDR2 YFSETQ. The chain carries TRBV5-1 and TRBJ1-1; perhaps TRBD1 as D (6 bases). The sequence was collected from a human donor with severe aplastic anemia or a healthy control (not recorded which). Material for sequencing was sorted CD4+, CD8+, or CD8+CD57+ T cells (not recorded which) from PBMCs. DNA for the CDR3: TGCGCCAGCACCTCACAGGGGAACACTGAAGCTTTCTTT. As protein: CASTSQGNTEAFF.